This record concerns one T cell receptor beta chain sequence. It lacks a known antigen. There are no base qualities to consult, and no much larger clone falls within one base. CDR1 and CDR2 are drawn from the germline V gene (reference sequence): MNHEY, SMNVEV. Counted from cysteine to phenylalanine, this CDR3 has 16 amino acids. Here the CDR3 DNA is all that survives: 48 bases in frame from base 1. The V end gives up 2 bases and the J end 3 bases, leaving 4 bases in the junction not matched to a gene. This entry comes from a study of shared clonotypes between healthy human individuals (dated by TCRdb to 2018 to 2021). Study-level background: A few men and two women, aged 18 to 49 years, made up the cohort. For each donor, CD4 naive and CD4 memory were each run on three plates, CD8 naive on two plates, and CD8 memory on one plate. Between about 0.85 and 8.9 billion PBMCs per donor were obtained by leukapheresis. Blood TCR repertoires of about 5 healthy adults were deeply sequenced to estimate repertoire size and the extent of clonotype sharing between individuals. Libraries were prepared and TCR repertoires were sequenced by different laboratories using diverse techniques, in order to increase sequencing depth and limit assay-specific biases.

TCR CDR3 regions were amplified from genomic DNA by multiplex PCR using the deep immunoSEQ assay. Extracted genomic DNA from each cell subset was distributed evenly across all wells of several immunoSEQ 96-well plates, and each plate was treated as a replicate. Each replicate PCR for sorted subsets received about 210 ng genomic DNA, equal to roughly 30,000 T cell genomes. Purified libraries were measured with a Qubit 3.0 fluorometer, size-checked on a Bioanalyzer 2100, and measured again with the KAPA Library Quantification kit. Every immunoSEQ 96-well plate was sequenced on a dedicated single-read 150-cycle Illumina NextSeq 550 flow cell. Concerning the study's data processing: Because only junctional sequences without quality scores were contained in the immunoSEQ output, filtering matching that applied to full-length reads could not be performed. To assign V/J genes and CDR3, sequences were annotated against IMGT germline references using PyIR, a Python wrapper for IgBLAST v1.9. Reads were filtered out if the reads had weak V/J assignments (E-value above 1e-6), no CDR3, stop codons, out-of-frame junctions, or ambiguous translated residues. A V3J clonotype was defined by an identical inferred V gene, J gene, and CDR3 amino acid sequence. To compute the percentage overlap between repertoires, the number of shared unique clonotypes was divided by the size of the smaller repertoire. Three approaches were used to assess repertoire richness: RTK rarefaction, the Chao1 estimator, and Recon v2.1 estimates of unobserved clonotypes. Generation probabilities were computed with OLGA for all TCRbeta clonotypes obtained by the gDNA method from several donors. What TCRdb holds here is the immuneACCESS table cut down to in-frame rearrangements. Part of the clones is not present; checked against another copy, under half of the missing clones reflect an unresolved V gene, and the others are unexplained. That table gives V, J and clone size, and the DNA gave D and trimming. This sample gives some 2,100,000 clones in total; roughly 91% of them show up just once. Jointly, the top ten make up 1.5% to 2% of the sample.

Study-wide findings and limitations: When a few donors were compared, the shared fraction of clonotypes was roughly 5% for naive CD4, more than 3% for naive CD8, roughly 2.5% for memory CD4, and 0.35% to 0.4% for memory CD8. Sampling was limited to blood, and TCR repertoires in tissue likely differ from TCR repertoires in blood. The genetic and exposure-history diversity represented was limited by the small number of donors. Naive subsets generally had larger estimated clonotype richness than memory subsets did. Higher generation probabilities were observed for clonotypes shared by all four sorted-subset donors than for non-shared clonotypes. Based on pairwise subsampling, the degree of clonotype sharing among donors was expected to be affected by sequencing depth. Rarefaction of sorted-subset datasets indicated incomplete sequencing despite the large sequencing depth.

For the CD8 naive samples, CD45RO-negative cells were positively selected for CCR7, yielding a CD45RA+CCR7+ population from which TemRA cells were excluded. Donors were healthy HIV-negative adults with no recently reported acute infections or vaccinations. All donors were Caucasian adults living in Nashville, Tennessee, USA. Blood was collected by leukapheresis, and PBMCs were isolated by Ficoll-Histopaque density gradient centrifugation and then cryopreserved in liquid nitrogen vapor phase. Analytical flow cytometry was used to check the purity and quantity of each magnetically sorted T cell population. From each sorted fraction, genomic DNA was isolated and quantified by UV absorbance on a Nanodrop 2000c.

The sequenced sample was naive CD8+ T cells from PBMCs. What this sample's cell subset or site label stands for: CD45RA+CCR7+. This sequence uses TRBV27 and TRBJ2-1; 10 junctional bases match TRBD2. This sequence originates from a man aged 18-30 years in good health. Some clones in this sample may be carry-over from other donors' samples. The nucleotide sequence is TGTGCCAGCAGTTTAGATACTAGCGGGATCTACAATGAGCAGTTCTTC. The translation is CASSLDTSGIYNEQFF.